These T cell receptor beta chains were read from a single sample in a study of technical replicates of blood from four donors. The data were produced by immunoSEQ multiplex PCR, yet TCRdb's version contains in-frame clones alone and is incomplete. This repertoire shows 45,000 to 65,000 clones, over 90% found once; its top ten account for 2.5% to 4%. Material for sequencing was PBMCs. The receptors stem from a human donor in good health. Some clones in this sample may be carry-over from other donors' samples. CDR3s include the opening cysteine and the closing phenylalanine or tryptophan. The D gene is left open where the match is weak. Expanded clones get a size class; other rows say once, few or many, or leave the size out.

J: TRBJ2-1; size: .; V: TRBV18; D: TRBD2; DNA: TGTGCCAGCTCACCACCGGAGCGGGGCTACAATGAGCAGTTCTTC; CDR3: CASSPPERGYNEQFF
J: TRBJ1-2; size: few; V: TRBV7-2; D: .; DNA: TGTGCCAGCAGCAAGGGACAATTCTATGGCTACACCTTC; CDR3: CASSKGQFYGYTF
J: TRBJ2-2; size: once; V: TRBV25-1; D: TRBD1; DNA: TGTGCCAGCTGTTCCGGGACAGGCTTCGCCGGGGAGCTGTTTTTT; CDR3: CASCSGTGFAGELFF
J: TRBJ1-5; size: .; V: TRBV2; D: .; DNA: TGTGCCAGCAGTCCGGGCCAGGGCGAAAGGCCCCAGCATTTT; CDR3: CASSPGQGERPQHF
J: TRBJ1-4; size: .; V: TRBV29-1; D: .; DNA: TGCAGCGTTGAGGAAGGGGCTAATGAAAAACTGTTTTTT; CDR3: CSVEEGANEKLFF
J: TRBJ2-1; size: .; V: TRBV7-2; D: TRBD2; DNA: TGTGCCAGCAGCTCGCTGACTCTAGCGGGAGTAAGAGAGCAGTTCTTC; CDR3: CASSSLTLAGVREQFF
J: TRBJ1-1; size: .; V: TRBV7-2; D: TRBD1; DNA: TGTGCCAGCAGGTTAGGGACAGGCACTGAAGCTTTCTTT; CDR3: CASRLGTGTEAFF
J: TRBJ1-3; size: .; V: TRBV2; D: .; DNA: TGTGCCATCCTGGACACGTTAAACTCTGGAAACACCATATATTTT; CDR3: CAILDTLNSGNTIYF
J: TRBJ2-3; size: .; V: TRBV7-8; D: TRBD2; DNA: TGTGCCAGCAGCCCCGGGACTAGCGGTAGCACAGATACGCAGTATTTT; CDR3: CASSPGTSGSTDTQYF
J: TRBJ1-5; size: .; V: TRBV5-6; D: .; DNA: TGTGCCAGCAGCTTGGGGGGGCTGTGGCAGCCCCAGCATTTT; CDR3: CASSLGGLWQPQHF
J: TRBJ1-5; size: .; V: TRBV7-8; D: .; DNA: TGTGCCAGCAGCTTAGCCGTTTATAGCAATCAGCCCCAGCATTTT; CDR3: CASSLAVYSNQPQHF
J: TRBJ2-5; size: .; V: TRBV7-2; D: TRBD2; DNA: TGTGCCAGCAGCTTATTTCCGACTAGCGATGAGACCCAGTACTTC; CDR3: CASSLFPTSDETQYF
J: TRBJ2-7; size: .; V: TRBV5-1; D: .; DNA: TGCGCCAGCAGCTTGTTGGGAGGCGAGCAGTACTTC; CDR3: CASSLLGGEQYF
J: TRBJ2-5; size: .; V: TRBV7-6; D: TRBD2; DNA: TGTGCCAGCAGCTTACGAGGGCTAGCGGCCCCTCAAGAGACCCAGTACTTC; CDR3: CASSLRGLAAPQETQYF
J: TRBJ2-1; size: .; V: TRBV12-5; D: .; DNA: TGTGCTAGTGGCCGCCAGGGCCAGACCTACAATGAGCAGTTCTTC; CDR3: CASGRQGQTYNEQFF
J: TRBJ1-2; size: .; V: TRBV7-8; D: TRBD1; DNA: TGTGCCAGCAGCTCCGGACAGGGCGCGAACTATGGCTACACCTTC; CDR3: CASSSGQGANYGYTF
J: TRBJ2-6; size: .; V: TRBV7-2; D: .; DNA: TGTGCCAGCAGCCCTTCAGAGAGCTCGAGGGGGGCCAACGTCCTGACTTTC; CDR3: CASSPSESSRGANVLTF
J: TRBJ2-3; size: .; V: TRBV7-9; D: TRBD1; DNA: TGTGCCAGCAGCTTAAGGACAGGGAACACAGATACGCAGTATTTT; CDR3: CASSLRTGNTDTQYF
J: TRBJ2-3; size: .; V: TRBV6-4; D: .; DNA: TGTGCCAGCAGTGCCGGAGAGATGGCAGATACGCAGTATTTT; CDR3: CASSAGEMADTQYF
J: TRBJ2-7; size: .; V: TRBV10-3; D: TRBD1; DNA: TGTGCCATCAACGACAGGGGGATTGGTGTCTACGAGCAGTACTTC; CDR3: CAINDRGIGVYEQYF
J: TRBJ2-5; size: .; V: TRBV30; D: TRBD2; DNA: TGTGCCTGGAGTGTCGGGAGGGAAGAGACCCAGTACTTC; CDR3: CAWSVGREETQYF
J: TRBJ2-5; size: .; V: TRBV7-3; D: .; DNA: TGTGCCAGCAGCGCCGGGAGCGGAGTGGAGACCCAGTACTTC; CDR3: CASSAGSGVETQYF
J: TRBJ2-4; size: once; V: TRBV5-6; D: .; DNA: TGTGCCAGCAGCCCGCCTAGCGTCCCAAACATTCAGTACTTC; CDR3: CASSPPSVPNIQYF
J: TRBJ2-3; size: .; V: TRBV5-4; D: .; DNA: TGTGCCAGCAGTTCCGGGGGGCGGGATACGCAGTATTTT; CDR3: CASSSGGRDTQYF
J: TRBJ2-3; size: .; V: TRBV4-2; D: TRBD2; DNA: TGTGCCAGCAGCCAAGAACTGGCGGGGGGGCAGGGTACGCAGTATTTT; CDR3: CASSQELAGGQGTQYF
J: TRBJ2-1; size: .; V: TRBV6-1; D: TRBD2; DNA: TGTGCCAGTAAACCGGGACTAGCCAACAATGAGCAGTTCTTC; CDR3: CASKPGLANNEQFF
J: TRBJ2-5; size: .; V: TRBV9; D: .; DNA: TGTGCCAGCAGCGTAGTAGGAAGCGTTTCCGAGACCCAGTACTTC; CDR3: CASSVVGSVSETQYF
J: TRBJ1-2; size: once; V: TRBV5-6; D: .; DNA: TGTGCCAGCAGCTTGGCAGGCGGGCCCCCTAACTATGGCTACACCTTC; CDR3: CASSLAGGPPNYGYTF
J: TRBJ2-5; size: .; V: TRBV6-5; D: .; DNA: TGTGCCAGCAGCCCGTCGACACGATTCCAAGAGACCCAGTACTTC; CDR3: CASSPSTRFQETQYF
J: TRBJ2-7; size: .; V: TRBV12-5; D: .; DNA: TGTGCTAGTGGTCCCTGGCCGCCCCACGAGCAGTACTTC; CDR3: CASGPWPPHEQYF
J: TRBJ2-7; size: .; V: TRBV7-2; D: .; DNA: TGTGCCAGCAGCCTCCAGACAGGTCCTAGCTCCTACGAGCAGTACTTC; CDR3: CASSLQTGPSSYEQYF
J: TRBJ2-2; size: .; V: TRBV7-9; D: .; DNA: TGTGCCAGCAGCTTAGCGGGGGGAAACACCGGGGAGCTGTTTTTT; CDR3: CASSLAGGNTGELFF
J: TRBJ2-5; size: once; V: TRBV9; D: .; DNA: TGTGCCAGCAGCCCTGGGGCGAGTGTGGAGACCCAGTACTTC; CDR3: CASSPGASVETQYF